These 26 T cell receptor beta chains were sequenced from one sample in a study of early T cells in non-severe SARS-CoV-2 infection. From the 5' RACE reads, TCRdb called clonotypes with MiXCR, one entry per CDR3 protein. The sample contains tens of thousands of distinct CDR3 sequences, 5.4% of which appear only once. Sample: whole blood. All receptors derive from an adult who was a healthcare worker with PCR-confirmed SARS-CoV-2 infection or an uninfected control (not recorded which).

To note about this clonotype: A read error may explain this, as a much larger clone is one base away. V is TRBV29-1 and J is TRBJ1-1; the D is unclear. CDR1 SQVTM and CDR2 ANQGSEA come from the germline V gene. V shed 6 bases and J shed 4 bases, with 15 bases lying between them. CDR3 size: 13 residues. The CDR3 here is CSVTGSSSTEAFF. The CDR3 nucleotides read TGCAGCGTCACCGGGAGCTCGAGCACTGAAGCTTTCTTT.

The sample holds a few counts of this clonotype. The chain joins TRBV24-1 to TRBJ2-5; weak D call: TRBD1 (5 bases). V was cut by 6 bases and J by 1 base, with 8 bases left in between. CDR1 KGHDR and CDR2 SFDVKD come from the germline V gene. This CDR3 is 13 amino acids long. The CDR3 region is CATSKGSQETQYF. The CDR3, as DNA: TGTGCCACCAGTAAGGGGTCCCAAGAGACCCAGTACTTC.

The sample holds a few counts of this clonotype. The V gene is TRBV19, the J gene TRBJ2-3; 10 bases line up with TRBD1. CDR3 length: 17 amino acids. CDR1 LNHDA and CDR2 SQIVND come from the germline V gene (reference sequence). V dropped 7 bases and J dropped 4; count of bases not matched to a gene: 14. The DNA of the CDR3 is TGTGCCAGTACTCCTCGCCCCGGGACAGGGGTTCCAGATACGCAGTATTTT. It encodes CASTPRPGTGVPDTQYF.

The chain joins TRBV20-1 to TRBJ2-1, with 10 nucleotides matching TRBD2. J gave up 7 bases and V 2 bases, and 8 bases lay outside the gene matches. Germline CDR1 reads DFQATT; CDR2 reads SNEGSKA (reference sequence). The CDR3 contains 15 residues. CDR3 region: CSARNPAGGRNEQFF. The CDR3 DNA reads TGCAGTGCTAGAAACCCAGCGGGGGGGCGTAATGAGCAGTTCTTC.

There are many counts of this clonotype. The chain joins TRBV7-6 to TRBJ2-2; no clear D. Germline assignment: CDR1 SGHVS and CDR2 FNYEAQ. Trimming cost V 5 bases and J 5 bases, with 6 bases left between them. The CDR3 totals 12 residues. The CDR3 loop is CASSRTTGELFF. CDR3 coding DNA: TGTGCCAGCAGCCGCACTACCGGGGAGCTGTTTTTT.

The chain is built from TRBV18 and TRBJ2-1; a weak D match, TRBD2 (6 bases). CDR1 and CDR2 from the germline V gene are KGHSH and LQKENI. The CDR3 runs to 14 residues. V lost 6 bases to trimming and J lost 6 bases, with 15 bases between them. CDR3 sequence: CASSPYGGSNEQFF. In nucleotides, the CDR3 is TGTGCCAGCTCCCCTTATGGAGGGAGCAATGAGCAGTTCTTC.

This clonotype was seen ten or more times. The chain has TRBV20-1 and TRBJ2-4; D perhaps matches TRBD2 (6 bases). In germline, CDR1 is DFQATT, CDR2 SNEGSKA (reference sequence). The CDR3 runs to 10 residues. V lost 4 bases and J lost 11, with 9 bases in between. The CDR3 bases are TGCAGTGCTATCCGGGACTTTCAGTACTTC. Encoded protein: CSAIRDFQYF.

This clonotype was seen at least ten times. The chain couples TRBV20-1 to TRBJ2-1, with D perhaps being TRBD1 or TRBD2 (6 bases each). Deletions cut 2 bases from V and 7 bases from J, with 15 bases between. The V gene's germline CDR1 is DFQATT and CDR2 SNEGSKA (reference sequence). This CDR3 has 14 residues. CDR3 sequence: CSARPRGPINEQFF. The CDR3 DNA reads TGCAGTGCTAGACCCCGGGGGCCTATAAATGAGCAGTTCTTC.

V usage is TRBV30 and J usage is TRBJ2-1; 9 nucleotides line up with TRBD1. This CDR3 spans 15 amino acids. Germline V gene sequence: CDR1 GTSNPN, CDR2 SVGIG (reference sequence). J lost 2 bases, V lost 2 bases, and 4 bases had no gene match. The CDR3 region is CAWSLGTGPYNEQFF. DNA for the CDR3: TGTGCCTGGAGTCTTGGGACAGGGCCCTACAATGAGCAGTTCTTC.

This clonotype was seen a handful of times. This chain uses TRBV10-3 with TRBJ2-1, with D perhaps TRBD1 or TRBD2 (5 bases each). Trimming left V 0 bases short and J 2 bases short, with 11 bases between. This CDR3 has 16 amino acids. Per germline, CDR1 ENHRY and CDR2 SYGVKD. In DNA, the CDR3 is TGTGCCATCAGTGAGTCGAGGGGCTTTGCCTACAATGAGCAGTTCTTC. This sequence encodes CAISESRGFAYNEQFF.

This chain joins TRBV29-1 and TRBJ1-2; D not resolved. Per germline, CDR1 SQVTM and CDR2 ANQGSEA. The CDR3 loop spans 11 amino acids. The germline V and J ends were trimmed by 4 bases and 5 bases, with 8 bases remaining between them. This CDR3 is CSVVDGYGYTF. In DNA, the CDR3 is TGCAGCGTTGTCGACGGATATGGCTACACCTTC.

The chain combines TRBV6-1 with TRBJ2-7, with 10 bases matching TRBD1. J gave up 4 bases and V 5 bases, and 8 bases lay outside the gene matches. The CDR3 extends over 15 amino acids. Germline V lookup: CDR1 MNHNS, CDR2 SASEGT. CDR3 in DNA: TGTGCCAGCAGTAACTCCGGGACAGGGGTGTACGAGCAGTACTTC. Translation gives CASSNSGTGVYEQYF.

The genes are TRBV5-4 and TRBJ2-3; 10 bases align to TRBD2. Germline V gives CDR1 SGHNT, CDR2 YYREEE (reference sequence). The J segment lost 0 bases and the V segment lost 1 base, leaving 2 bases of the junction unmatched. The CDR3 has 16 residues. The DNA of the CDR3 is TGTGCCAGCAGCTTGAGGACTAGCGGAAGCACAGATACGCAGTATTTT. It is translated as CASSLRTSGSTDTQYF.

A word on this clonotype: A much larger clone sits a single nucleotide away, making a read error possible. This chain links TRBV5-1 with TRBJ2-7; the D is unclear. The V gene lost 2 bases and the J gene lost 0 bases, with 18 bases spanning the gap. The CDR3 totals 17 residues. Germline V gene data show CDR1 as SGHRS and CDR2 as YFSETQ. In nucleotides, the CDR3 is TGCGCCAGCAGCTTTGAGGCGCTTTCCATCCTCTCCTACGAGCAGTACTTC. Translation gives CASSFEALSILSYEQYF.

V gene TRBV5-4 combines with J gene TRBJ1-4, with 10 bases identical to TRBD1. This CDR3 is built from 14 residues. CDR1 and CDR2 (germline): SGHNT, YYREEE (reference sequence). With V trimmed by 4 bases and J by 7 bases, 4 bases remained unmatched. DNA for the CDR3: TGTGCCAGCAGCCGACAGGGGGCGGTTGAAAAACTGTTTTTT. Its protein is CASSRQGAVEKLFF.

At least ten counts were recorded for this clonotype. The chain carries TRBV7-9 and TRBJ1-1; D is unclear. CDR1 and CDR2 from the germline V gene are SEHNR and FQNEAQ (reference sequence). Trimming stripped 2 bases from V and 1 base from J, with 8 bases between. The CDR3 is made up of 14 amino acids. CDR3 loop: CASSLISRNTEAFF. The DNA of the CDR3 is TGTGCCAGCAGCTTAATAAGCCGGAACACTGAAGCTTTCTTT. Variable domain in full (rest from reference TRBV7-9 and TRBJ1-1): DTGVSQNPRHKITKRGQNVTFRCDPISEHNRLYWYRQTLGQGPEFLTYFQNEAQLEKSRLLSDRFSAERPKGSFSTLEIQRTEQGDSAMYLCASSLISRNTEAFFGQGTRLTVV.

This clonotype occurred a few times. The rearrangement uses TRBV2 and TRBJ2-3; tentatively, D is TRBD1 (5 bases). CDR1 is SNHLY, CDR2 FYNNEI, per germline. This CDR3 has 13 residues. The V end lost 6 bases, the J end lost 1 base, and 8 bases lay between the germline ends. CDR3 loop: CASRRGRTDTQYF. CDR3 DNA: TGTGCCAGCAGAAGGGGTCGCACAGATACGCAGTATTTT. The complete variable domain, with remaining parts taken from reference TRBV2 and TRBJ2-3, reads EPEVTQTPSHQVTQMGQEVILRCVPISNHLYFYWYRQILGQKVEFLVSFYNNEISEKSEIFDDQFSVERPDGSNFTLKIRSTKLEDSAMYFCASRRGRTDTQYFGPGTRLTVL.

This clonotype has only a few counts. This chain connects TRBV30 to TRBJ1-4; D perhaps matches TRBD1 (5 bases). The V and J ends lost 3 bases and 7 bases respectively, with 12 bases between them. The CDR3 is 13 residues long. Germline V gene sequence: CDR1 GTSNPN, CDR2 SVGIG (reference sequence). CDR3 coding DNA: TGTGCCTGGAGCCCTGGACATGGTGAAAAACTGTTTTTT. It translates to CAWSPGHGEKLFF.

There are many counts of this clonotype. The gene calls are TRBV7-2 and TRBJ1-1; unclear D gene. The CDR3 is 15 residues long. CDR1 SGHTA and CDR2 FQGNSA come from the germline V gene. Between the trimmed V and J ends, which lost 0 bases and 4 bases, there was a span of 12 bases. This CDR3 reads CASSLASRSRTEAFF. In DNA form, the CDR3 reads TGTGCCAGCAGCTTAGCGTCGCGCAGCCGCACTGAAGCTTTCTTT.

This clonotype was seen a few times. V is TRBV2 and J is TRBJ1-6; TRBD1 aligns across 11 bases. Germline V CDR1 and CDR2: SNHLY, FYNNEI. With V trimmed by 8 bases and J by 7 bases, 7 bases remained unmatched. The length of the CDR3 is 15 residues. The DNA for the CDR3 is TGTGCCAGCCTCCGGGACAGGGGGATGAATTCACCCCTCCACTTT. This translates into CASLRDRGMNSPLHF. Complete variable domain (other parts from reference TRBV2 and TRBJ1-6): EPEVTQTPSHQVTQMGQEVILRCVPISNHLYFYWYRQILGQKVEFLVSFYNNEISEKSEIFDDQFSVERPDGSNFTLKIRSTKLEDSAMYFCASLRDRGMNSPLHFGNGTRLTVT.

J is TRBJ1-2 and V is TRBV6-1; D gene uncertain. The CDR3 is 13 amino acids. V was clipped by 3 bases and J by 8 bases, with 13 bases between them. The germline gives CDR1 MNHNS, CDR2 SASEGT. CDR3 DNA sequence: TGTGCCAGCAGTGATTCGTTACTCCGAGGCTACACCTTC. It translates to CASSDSLLRGYTF.

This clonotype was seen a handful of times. The CDR3 DNA reads as TGTGCCAGCAGCTTGGCTTTTATGACTGGGGCCAACGTCCTGACTTTC. Translated, it gives CASSLAFMTGANVLTF. The rearrangement links TRBV5-5 to TRBJ2-6; no clear D gene. From germline, CDR1 is SGHKS and CDR2 YYEKEE (reference sequence). The CDR3 covers 16 residues. V was cut by 0 bases and J by 2 bases, with 9 bases left in between.

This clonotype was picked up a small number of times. The CDR3 nucleotides read TGTGCCAGCAGCCCCGGAGGAGCAAAGGACGAGCAGTACTTC. Translation: CASSPGGAKDEQYF. The V gene is TRBV7-9, the J gene TRBJ2-7; TRBD2 might be the D (5 bases). The CDR3 sequence is 14 residues long. Looked up from germline, CDR1 is SEHNR and CDR2 is FQNEAQ (reference sequence). V was shortened by 5 bases and J by 5 bases, with 16 bases between the two germline ends.

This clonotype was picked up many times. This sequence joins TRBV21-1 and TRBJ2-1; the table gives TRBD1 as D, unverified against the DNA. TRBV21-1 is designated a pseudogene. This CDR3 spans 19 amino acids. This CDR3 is CASSPAPPTTNLIHNEQFF. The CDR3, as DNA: TGTGCCAGCAGCCCAGCACCCCCGACTACCAATCTGATCCACAATGAGCAGTTCTTC.

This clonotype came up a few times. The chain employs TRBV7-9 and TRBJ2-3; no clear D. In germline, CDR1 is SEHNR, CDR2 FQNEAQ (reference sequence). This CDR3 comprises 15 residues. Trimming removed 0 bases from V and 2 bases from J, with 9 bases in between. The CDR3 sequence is CASSLAQVPTDTQYF. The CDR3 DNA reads TGTGCCAGCAGCTTAGCCCAGGTGCCCACAGATACGCAGTATTTT.

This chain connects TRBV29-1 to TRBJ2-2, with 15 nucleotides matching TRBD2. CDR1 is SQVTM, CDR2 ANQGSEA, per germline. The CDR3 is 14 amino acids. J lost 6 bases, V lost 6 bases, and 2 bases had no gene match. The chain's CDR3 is CSVRTSGRAGELFF. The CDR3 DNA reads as TGCAGCGTGCGGACTAGCGGGAGGGCCGGGGAGCTGTTTTTT.